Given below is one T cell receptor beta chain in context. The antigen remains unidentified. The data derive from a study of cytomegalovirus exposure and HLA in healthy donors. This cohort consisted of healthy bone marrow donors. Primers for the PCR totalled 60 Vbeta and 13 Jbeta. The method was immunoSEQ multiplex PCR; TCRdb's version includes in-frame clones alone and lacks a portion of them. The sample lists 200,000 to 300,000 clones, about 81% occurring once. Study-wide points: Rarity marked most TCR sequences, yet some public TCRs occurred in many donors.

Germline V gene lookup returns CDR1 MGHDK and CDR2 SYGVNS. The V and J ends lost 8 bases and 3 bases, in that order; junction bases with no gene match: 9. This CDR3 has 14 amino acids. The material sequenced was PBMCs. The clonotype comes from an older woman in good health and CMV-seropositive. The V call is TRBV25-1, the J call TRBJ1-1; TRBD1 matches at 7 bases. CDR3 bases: TGTGCCAGCGGCGGTAGCAGGGGGTACACTGAAGCTTTCTTT. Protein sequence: CASGGSRGYTEAFF.